One sample yielded the 26 T cell receptor beta chains listed below, sequenced in a study of T cell responses to AZD1222 COVID-19 vaccine. Clones were read by immunoSEQ multiplex PCR, and TCRdb kept only the in-frame ones, dropping some. The sample records around 20,000 clones, roughly 80% being singletons. The material was peripheral blood, obtained 28 days after the second AZD1222 dose. Receptors originate from an adult who received the AZD1222 COVID-19 vaccine.

This clone was seen a single time. The chain combines TRBV5-1 with TRBJ2-5; weak D call: TRBD2 (6 bases). Per germline, CDR1 SGHRS and CDR2 YFSETQ. CDR3 length: 16 residues. The V end was cut by 4 bases, the J end by 1 base, with 17 bases between. The CDR3 DNA follows: TGCGCCAGCAGCGGCGCCGACACGGAGGGCCAAGAGACCCAGTACTTC. Translation gives CASSGADTEGQETQYF.

The chain couples TRBV7-9 to TRBJ2-1; tentatively, D is TRBD2 (6 bases). The germline V gene encodes CDR1 SEHNR and CDR2 FQNEAQ (reference sequence). V lost 4 bases, J lost 7 bases, and 20 bases lay in between. The CDR3 has 16 amino acids. The CDR3 nucleotides are TGTGCCAGCAGCTCGCCGGCCCTATTAGCGGTTAATGAGCAGTTCTTC. Amino acid sequence: CASSSPALLAVNEQFF. The full variable domain, rest sourced from reference TRBV7-9 and TRBJ2-1, is DTGVSQNPRHKITKRGQNVTFRCDPISEHNRLYWYRQTLGQGPEFLTYFQNEAQLEKSRLLSDRFSAERPKGSFSTLEIQRTEQGDSAMYLCASSSPALLAVNEQFFGPGTRLTVL.

The V gene is TRBV7-8, the J gene TRBJ1-1; weak D call: TRBD1 (5 bases). The germline V gene encodes CDR1 SGHVS and CDR2 FQNEAQ. The germline V and J ends were trimmed by 5 bases and 6 bases, with 25 bases remaining between them. This CDR3 is 17 amino acids long. The CDR3 spells CASSRYQRRELSPEAFF. The CDR3 nucleotides read TGTGCCAGCAGCCGTTACCAACGCAGGGAACTTAGTCCTGAAGCTTTCTTT.

The chain couples TRBV10-2 to TRBJ2-7; D possibly corresponds to TRBD1 (5 bases). V dropped 3 bases and J dropped 2 bases, with 14 bases sitting between them. The germline V gene has CDR1 WSHSY and CDR2 SAAADI. This CDR3 has 15 residues. CDR3 nucleotides: TGCGCCAGCAGTGATGGGGCAGCCCGAACCTACGAGCAGTACTTC. Its translation is CASSDGAARTYEQYF.

The chain is built from TRBV3-1 (or the pseudogene TRBV3-2) and TRBJ1-3; D uncertain. V lost 0 bases and J 4 bases, leaving 10 bases between the germline ends. Germline CDR1 reads LGHDT; CDR2 reads YNNKEL (reference sequence). The CDR3 has 15 residues. In nucleotides, the CDR3 is TGTGCCAGCAGCCAAGACAGCGTATCCGGAAACACCATATATTTT. Amino acid sequence: CASSQDSVSGNTIYF.

This clone has a handful of counts. The chain uses TRBV11-3 and TRBJ2-7, with TRBD2 matching over 11 bases. Germline CDR1 and CDR2: SGHNT and YENEEA. With 5 bases clipped from V and 2 bases from J, the junction kept 2 bases outside the gene matches. This CDR3 is 14 amino acids long. CDR3 sequence (DNA): TGTGCCAGCAGCGTGACTAGCGGGGCCTACGAGCAGTACTTC. Translation: CASSVTSGAYEQYF.

The table lists this clone with a count of one. The chain combines TRBV28 with TRBJ2-7; D perhaps matches TRBD2 (5 bases). V lost 4 bases, J lost 10 bases, and 20 bases lay in between. This CDR3 has 14 residues. The V gene's germline CDR1 is MDHEN and CDR2 SYDVKM. The CDR3 reads CASSSPAMEEVQYF. The CDR3 coding sequence is TGTGCCAGCAGTTCCCCAGCTATGGAGGAGGTTCAGTACTTC. Complete variable domain (other parts from reference TRBV28 and TRBJ2-7): DVKVTQSSRYLVKRTGEKVFLECVQDMDHENMFWYRQDPGLGLRLIYFSYDVKMKEKGDIPEGYSVSREKKERFSLILESASTNQTSMYLCASSSPAMEEVQYFGPGTRLTVT.

The CDR3 nucleotides are TGTGCCAGCAGCTCCTTCACAGATACGCAGTATTTT. Its protein is CASSSFTDTQYF. This sequence joins TRBV11-2 and TRBJ2-3, with D unclear. With 4 bases removed from V and 2 bases from J, the gap between germline ends came to 4 bases. Germline assignment: CDR1 SGHAT and CDR2 FQNNGV. The CDR3 contains 12 residues. Full variable domain (outside the CDR3, taken from reference TRBV11-2 and TRBJ2-3): EAGVAQSPRYKIIEKRQSVAFWCNPISGHATLYWYQQILGQGPKLLIQFQNNGVVDDSQLPKDRFSAERLKGVDSTLKIQPAKLEDSAVYLCASSSFTDTQYFGPGTRLTVL.

The rearrangement links TRBV2 to TRBJ2-1; the match to TRBD2 covers 8 bases. In germline, CDR1 is SNHLY, CDR2 FYNNEI. The CDR3 spans 15 residues. The trim removed 5 bases at V and 0 bases at J, leaving 3 bases unmatched. The CDR3 DNA sequence: TGTGCCAGCAGTACCCGGGGGGGCTCCTACAATGAGCAGTTCTTC. It specifies CASSTRGGSYNEQFF.

This sequence joins TRBV24-1 and TRBJ2-1; D unclear. This CDR3 contains 14 residues. V gave up 3 bases and J gave up 6 bases, with 11 bases separating them. Germline CDR1 and CDR2: KGHDR and SFDVKD. The CDR3 here is CATSDTTYLNEQFF. In DNA form, the CDR3 reads TGTGCCACCAGTGATACCACCTACCTCAATGAGCAGTTCTTC.

This clone was counted between two and nine times. The V gene is TRBV28, the J gene TRBJ1-5, with TRBD1 as a possible D gene (5 bases). This CDR3 has 16 amino acids. Trimming shortened V by 7 bases and J by 8 bases, and 24 bases separated the two germline ends. The germline gives CDR1 MDHEN, CDR2 SYDVKM. The CDR3 sequence is CASTNGWGVGLEPQHF. In DNA form, the CDR3 reads TGTGCCAGCACCAACGGCTGGGGGGTAGGCCTGGAGCCCCAGCATTTT.

The rearrangement uses TRBV29-1 and TRBJ1-3; D may be TRBD1 (5 bases). Germline V gives CDR1 SQVTM, CDR2 ANQGSEA. With 7 bases removed from V and 0 bases from J, the gap between germline ends came to 7 bases. There are 12 residues in the CDR3. The CDR3 reads CSATDSGNTIYF. The CDR3 bases are TGCAGCGCGACAGACTCTGGAAACACCATATATTTT.

The V and J genes are TRBV3-1 (or the pseudogene TRBV3-2) and TRBJ2-3; no firm D call. The CDR3 is made up of 14 amino acids. V lost 5 bases, J lost 0 bases, and 9 bases lay in between. The germline V gene has CDR1 LGHDT and CDR2 YNNKEL (reference sequence). DNA for the CDR3: TGTGCCAGCAGCTCTCGGACGAGCACAGATACGCAGTATTTT. Residues: CASSSRTSTDTQYF.

In DNA form, the CDR3 reads TGTGCCAGCAGGCAGGCAGCGACCCAAGAGACCCAGTACTTC. Its protein product is CASRQAATQETQYF. V and J are TRBV2 and TRBJ2-5; D remains ambiguous. The germline V gene has CDR1 SNHLY and CDR2 FYNNEI. V gave up 6 bases and J gave up 1 base, with 12 bases separating them. The CDR3 is 14 residues long.

The chain has TRBV7-2 and TRBJ2-1; no definite D call. Trimming cost V 2 bases and J 8 bases, with 13 bases left between them. There are 14 residues in the CDR3. The V gene's germline CDR1 is SGHTA and CDR2 FQGNSA. The CDR3 region is CASSLKYSPDEQFF. The CDR3 DNA reads as TGTGCCAGCAGCTTAAAGTACTCCCCCGATGAGCAGTTCTTC.

The chain links TRBV9 to TRBJ1-6; TRBD1 is a possible D gene (6 bases). Germline V gene data show CDR1 as SGDLS and CDR2 as YYNGEE. V was pared by 0 bases and J by 7 bases, with 11 bases between. This CDR3 is 15 amino acids long. The DNA of the CDR3 is TGTGCCAGCAGCGTAGCAGGGGAGAGGAATTCACCCCTCCACTTT. Its protein product is CASSVAGERNSPLHF. Looking up the rest from reference TRBV9 and TRBJ1-6 gives the full variable domain: DSGVTQTPKHLITATGQRVTLRCSPRSGDLSVYWYQQSLDQGLQFLIQYYNGEERAKGNILERFSAQQFPDLHSELNLSSLELGDSALYFCASSVAGERNSPLHFGNGTRLTVT.

This clone was counted once. The CDR3 loop reads CASSGLAGSNEQFF. DNA of the CDR3: TGTGCCAGCAGCGGACTAGCGGGGTCCAATGAGCAGTTCTTC. This chain connects TRBV7-6 to TRBJ2-1; 12 nucleotides agree with TRBD2. V was pared by 5 bases and J by 6 bases, with 2 bases of the junction left unmatched. The germline gives CDR1 SGHVS, CDR2 FNYEAQ. This CDR3 has 14 amino acids.

The chain joins TRBV30 to TRBJ1-5; D not certain. Per the germline V gene, CDR1 is GTSNPN and CDR2 is SVGIG (reference sequence). The ends were cut back, 7 bases at V and 6 bases at J, with 13 bases in the middle. The CDR3 is 12 amino acids. The CDR3 sequence is CASEGDGQPQHF. The CDR3 bases are TGTGCCTCAGAGGGTGACGGTCAGCCCCAGCATTTT.

The chain is built from TRBV7-2 and TRBJ2-1; 13 positions match TRBD2. Germline-derived CDR1 and CDR2 are SGHTA and FQGNSA. V dropped 5 bases and J dropped 9; count of bases not matched to a gene: 7. This CDR3 is built from 15 residues. Here the CDR3 reads CASSPRTSGSFEQFF. CDR3 bases: TGTGCCAGCAGCCCTAGGACTAGCGGGAGCTTTGAGCAGTTCTTC.

The chain couples TRBV7-9 to TRBJ1-1; D call uncertain. The CDR3 runs 12 residues. The germline CDR1 and CDR2 sequences are SEHNR and FQNEAQ (reference sequence). The V end lost 4 bases, the J end lost 6 bases, and 9 bases lay between the germline ends. This CDR3 is CASSSLGAEAFF. The CDR3 nucleotides are TGTGCCAGCAGCTCCCTCGGGGCTGAAGCTTTCTTT.

The V call is TRBV7-8, the J call TRBJ2-1; possibly TRBD1 for D (6 bases). CDR1 and CDR2 from the germline V gene are SGHVS and FQNEAQ. The CDR3 runs 20 residues. V was trimmed by 4 bases and J by 0 bases, leaving 25 bases between them. The CDR3 nucleotides read TGTGCCAGCAGCTCGTCAAGTCGGGACAACCCAGGGAGCTCCTACAATGAGCAGTTCTTC. As protein: CASSSSSRDNPGSSYNEQFF.

The V and J genes are TRBV29-1 and TRBJ1-2, with a tentative D call TRBD1 (5 bases). Germline CDR1 and CDR2: SQVTM and ANQGSEA. The CDR3 has 13 amino acids. V was shortened by 0 bases and J by 5 bases, with 10 bases between the two germline ends. The CDR3 DNA follows: TGCAGCGTTGAAGATCTGGGGGGGTATGGCTACACCTTC. Protein sequence: CSVEDLGGYGYTF. The full variable domain, completed using reference TRBV29-1 and TRBJ1-2, is SAVISQKPSRDICQRGTSLTIQCQVDSQVTMMFWYRQQPGQSLTLIATANQGSEATYESGFVIDKFPISRPNLTFSTLTVSNMSPEDSSIYLCSVEDLGGYGYTFGSGTRLTVV.

The chain recombines TRBV12-3 or TRBV12-4 with TRBJ2-7, with a tentative D call TRBD2 (5 bases). The CDR3 runs to 13 residues. V lost 5 bases and J lost 3, with 11 bases in between. Written as DNA, the CDR3 is TGTGCCAGCAGTGCTACGGGGAACTACGAGCAGTACTTC. Protein sequence: CASSATGNYEQYF.

The chain couples TRBV19 to TRBJ1-5; 9 nucleotides line up with TRBD1. After removal of 4 bases from V and 4 bases from J, the junction contained 8 bases not matched to a gene. The CDR3 is made up of 16 amino acids. Germline CDR1 LNHDA, CDR2 SQIVND (reference sequence). DNA of the CDR3: TGTGCCAGTAGTAAGCCCTCCGGGACAGGGAATCAGCCCCAGCATTTT. It encodes CASSKPSGTGNQPQHF.

V and J are TRBV27 and TRBJ1-6, with 7 bases matching TRBD1. The CDR3 spans 14 residues. Trimming cost V 3 bases and J 8 bases; bases outside gene matches: 4. Looked up from germline, CDR1 is MNHEY and CDR2 is SMNVEV (reference sequence). The CDR3 coding sequence is TGTGCCAGCAGTTTCAAGGGGGCCTATTCACCCCTCCACTTT. Translating gives CASSFKGAYSPLHF.

This chain connects TRBV27 to TRBJ2-7; 13 bases align to TRBD2. The CDR3 is made up of 15 amino acids. V was clipped by 3 bases and J by 3 bases; unmatched bases: 2. CDR1 and CDR2 from the germline V gene are MNHEY and SMNVEV (reference sequence). CDR3 sequence reads: CASSLRTSGSYEQYF. The CDR3, as DNA: TGTGCCAGCAGTTTGAGGACTAGCGGGAGCTACGAGCAGTACTTC.